This passage covers 18 T cell receptor beta chains from one sample sequenced in a study of blood T cells in healthy people across ages (dated by TCRdb to about 2015). The method was 5' RACE. Reads for this sample came from an Illumina HiSeq 2500. A second roughly 6 to 12 cycle PCR used a sample-barcoded 5' primer and a J-beta primer mix. TCRdb reanalyzed the raw reads on its own, using fastp at Q25 for trimming and MiXCR for clone calling, and kept in-frame beta chains. Records with the same CDR3 protein are collapsed into one entry carrying the most frequent genes and DNA. The sample contains 650,000 to 950,000 distinct CDR3 sequences, around 45% of them found a single time. The ten biggest clones cover about 21% of the sample. Sequenced input: blood. These receptors came from a man aged 55 to 69 in good health.

The chain recombines TRBV6-5 with TRBJ2-1, with 9 positions matching TRBD1. Unmatched junction bases numbered 11, after V lost 7 bases and J lost 10 bases. Germline CDR1 MNHEY, CDR2 SVGAGI. This CDR3 contains 14 residues. The CDR3 region is CASKFRDRDLEQFF. CDR3 in DNA: TGTGCCAGCAAATTCCGGGACAGGGACTTGGAGCAGTTCTTC.

This chain links TRBV20-1 with TRBJ2-4; 10 bases are shared with TRBD2. Germline V gene lookup returns CDR1 DFQATT and CDR2 SNEGSKA (reference sequence). J was trimmed by 7 bases and V by 3 bases; bases with no gene match: 9. The CDR3 has 15 residues. The CDR3: CSASPSLAGRNIQYF. CDR3 bases: TGCAGTGCTAGTCCGTCACTAGCGGGGAGGAACATTCAGTACTTC.

This chain connects TRBV5-1 to TRBJ2-2; D unresolved. V was shortened by 0 bases and J by 1 base, with 4 bases between the two germline ends. Per the germline V gene, CDR1 is SGHRS and CDR2 is YFSETQ. The CDR3 runs to 14 residues. CDR3 coding DNA: TGCGCCAGCAGCTTGGCTGTGAACACCGGGGAGCTGTTTTTT. Translated: CASSLAVNTGELFF.

V and J are TRBV19 and TRBJ2-3, with 7 nucleotides matching TRBD2. There are 14 residues in the CDR3. The trim removed 3 bases at V and 5 bases at J, leaving 5 bases unmatched. Germline lookup yields CDR1 LNHDA and CDR2 SQIVND (reference sequence). The CDR3, as DNA: TGTGCCAGTAGTATCCCCGGGACTAAAGATACGCAGTATTTT. It codes for CASSIPGTKDTQYF. Together with reference TRBV19 and TRBJ2-3, the CDR3 gives the full variable domain: DGGITQSPKYLFRKEGQNVTLSCEQNLNHDAMYWYRQDPGQGLRLIYYSQIVNDFQKGDIAEGYSVSREKKESFPLTVTSAQKNPTAFYLCASSIPGTKDTQYFGPGTRLTVL.

The chain carries TRBV9 and TRBJ2-5; 7 bases fit TRBD1. The V and J ends lost 4 bases and 7 bases, in that order; junction bases with no gene match: 10. Germline lookup yields CDR1 SGDLS and CDR2 YYNGEE. The CDR3 is 14 amino acids. In DNA form, the CDR3 reads TGTGCCAGCAGCCCCACAGGGGAGTTCGGGACCCAGTACTTC. Encoded protein: CASSPTGEFGTQYF.

In this sample, this clonotype turned up once. The CDR3 spells CSANREAALRAFF. The CDR3, as DNA: TGCAGTGCAAACAGGGAGGCGGCACTGAGAGCTTTCTTT. The V gene is TRBV20-1, the J gene TRBJ1-1, with D possibly being TRBD1 (6 bases). The CDR3 spans 13 residues. Trimming pared 6 bases from V and 10 bases from J, leaving 21 bases between. Germline V gives CDR1 DFQATT, CDR2 SNEGSKA (reference sequence).

V gene TRBV10-3 combines with J gene TRBJ2-4; 9 bases map to TRBD2. The CDR3 runs to 17 residues. The V gene's germline CDR1 is ENHRY and CDR2 SYGVKD. The V and J ends lost 0 bases and 1 base, in that order; junction bases with no gene match: 4. The CDR3 spells CAISESGLAGAKNIQYF. DNA of the CDR3: TGTGCCATCAGTGAGTCGGGACTAGCAGGGGCCAAAAACATTCAGTACTTC.

The V and J genes are TRBV5-6 and TRBJ1-6; D is unresolved. With 0 bases removed from V and 13 bases from J, the gap between germline ends came to 8 bases. CDR1 is SGHDT, CDR2 YYEEEE, per germline. The CDR3 length is 12 residues. CDR3 in amino acids: CASSLANVPLHF. DNA of the CDR3: TGTGCCAGCAGCTTGGCCAATGTGCCCCTCCACTTT.

This chain uses TRBV5-4 with TRBJ1-4; D not resolved. V lost 3 bases to trimming and J lost 3 bases, with 12 bases between them. The CDR3 sequence is 15 residues long. Germline-derived CDR1 and CDR2 are SGHNT and YYREEE (reference sequence). The CDR3 DNA reads TGTGCCAGCAGCTCGCGGGCAGATCCTAATGAAAAACTGTTTTTT. Translation: CASSSRADPNEKLFF. Together with reference TRBV5-4 and TRBJ1-4, the CDR3 gives the full variable domain: ETGVTQSPTHLIKTRGQQVTLRCSSQSGHNTVSWYQQALGQGPQFIFQYYREEENGRGNFPPRFSGLQFPNYSSELNVNALELDDSALYLCASSSRADPNEKLFFGSGTQLSVL.

In its sample, this clonotype was seen a few times. V is TRBV2 and J is TRBJ2-5, with D perhaps matching TRBD2 (5 bases). The CDR3 spans 14 residues. The V end lost 7 bases, the J end lost 5 bases, and 17 bases lay between the germline ends. Germline CDR1 SNHLY, CDR2 FYNNEI. The CDR3, as DNA: TGTGCCAGCACTGCGGGTACCCCGCCTGAGACCCAGTACTTC. It yields the protein CASTAGTPPETQYF.

This clonotype was seen a handful of times. The chain couples TRBV7-2 to TRBJ1-2; no clear D. V gave up 1 base and J gave up 4 bases, with 7 bases separating them. CDR3 length equals 13 residues. Germline values: CDR1 SGHTA, CDR2 FQGNSA. In DNA, the CDR3 is TGTGCCAGCAGCTTAGTGGAGGGCTATGGCTACACCTTC. Its translation is CASSLVEGYGYTF.

This clonotype was counted between two and nine times. The rearrangement uses TRBV6-6 and TRBJ1-2; possibly TRBD1 for D (6 bases). Trimming pared 7 bases from V and 8 bases from J, leaving 17 bases between. The V gene's germline CDR1 is MNHNY and CDR2 SVGAGI (reference sequence). The CDR3 consists of 13 residues. The CDR3 here is CASNKAGVQGYTF. DNA for the CDR3: TGTGCCAGCAATAAAGCAGGGGTTCAGGGCTACACCTTC.

The chain joins TRBV3-1 to TRBJ2-4; 7 bases agree with TRBD1. The CDR3 sequence is 15 residues long. Unmatched junction bases numbered 6, after V lost 5 bases and J lost 2 bases. Per germline, CDR1 LGHDT and CDR2 YNNKEL (reference sequence). DNA for the CDR3: TGTGCCAGCAGCGGAACGACAGGGTCCAAAAACATTCAGTACTTC. Protein: CASSGTTGSKNIQYF.

This clonotype was detected many times. The rearrangement joins TRBV4-2 to TRBJ2-3, with 7 bases matching TRBD2. This CDR3 has 16 residues. Trimming removed 0 bases from V and 5 bases from J; junction bases left unmatched: 8. From germline, CDR1 is LGHNA and CDR2 YNFKEQ. CDR3 residues: CASSQEESGERDTQYF. Here the CDR3 DNA reads TGTGCCAGCAGCCAAGAAGAAAGCGGGGAAAGAGATACGCAGTATTTT.

This clonotype turned up a few times. The chain links TRBV21-1 to TRBJ2-1; TRBD1 was called by the table and not checked on the DNA. TRBV21-1 is a known pseudogene. The CDR3 sequence is 12 residues long. Here the CDR3 DNA reads TGTGCCAGCAGCAAAGCCAGGGGAGGGCAGTTCTTC. Residues: CASSKARGGQFF.

V gene TRBV20-1 combines with J gene TRBJ2-3; D not certain. CDR3 length: 13 amino acids. The germline V and J ends were trimmed by 6 bases and 3 bases, with 13 bases remaining between them. Germline V CDR1 and CDR2: DFQATT, SNEGSKA (reference sequence). CDR3 sequence reads: CSASPVGTDTQYF. Written as DNA, the CDR3 is TGCAGTGCCTCTCCGGTAGGGACAGATACGCAGTATTTT.

J is TRBJ1-2 and V is TRBV5-1; 8 nucleotides line up with TRBD1. There are 11 residues in the CDR3. V lost 4 bases to trimming and J lost 9 bases; unmatched junction nucleotides: 2. CDR1 and CDR2 (germline): SGHRS, YFSETQ. Here the CDR3 DNA reads TGCGCCAGCAGCGGACAGGGCAGCTACACCTTC. Its protein product is CASSGQGSYTF.

The chain joins TRBV28 to TRBJ2-3, with D hard to call. This CDR3 has 13 residues. Trimming pared 5 bases from V and 4 bases from J, leaving 10 bases between. CDR1 and CDR2 from the germline V gene are MDHEN and SYDVKM. The chain's CDR3 is CASSPSVPDTQYF. For the CDR3, the DNA is TGTGCCAGCAGTCCAAGTGTGCCAGATACGCAGTATTTT. The whole variable domain, remainder taken from reference TRBV28 and TRBJ2-3, is DVKVTQSSRYLVKRTGEKVFLECVQDMDHENMFWYRQDPGLGLRLIYFSYDVKMKEKGDIPEGYSVSREKKERFSLILESASTNQTSMYLCASSPSVPDTQYFGPGTRLTVL.